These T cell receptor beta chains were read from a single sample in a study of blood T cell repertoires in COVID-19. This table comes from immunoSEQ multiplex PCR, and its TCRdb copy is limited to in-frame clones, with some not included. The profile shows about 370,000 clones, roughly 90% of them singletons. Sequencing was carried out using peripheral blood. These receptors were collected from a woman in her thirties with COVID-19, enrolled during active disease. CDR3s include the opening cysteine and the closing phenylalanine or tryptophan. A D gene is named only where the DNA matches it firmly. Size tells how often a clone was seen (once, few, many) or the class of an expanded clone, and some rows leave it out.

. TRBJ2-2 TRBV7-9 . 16 CASSSGAGANTGELFF TGTGCCAGCAGCTCCGGTGCAGGGGCGAACACCGGGGAGCTGTTTTTT
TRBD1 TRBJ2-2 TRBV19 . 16 CASSMRRGWNTGELFF TGTGCCAGTAGTATGCGCAGGGGGTGGAACACCGGGGAGCTGTTTTTT
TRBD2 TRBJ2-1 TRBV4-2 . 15 CASSQDREGGNEQFF TGTGCCAGCAGCCAAGATCGGGAGGGGGGGAATGAGCAGTTCTTC
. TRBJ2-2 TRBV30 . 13 CAWSVLAAGELFF TGTGCCTGGAGTGTACTAGCCGCCGGGGAGCTGTTTTTT
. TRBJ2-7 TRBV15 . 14 CATSQRPGSYEQYF TGTGCCACTTCGCAGAGACCGGGCTCCTACGAGCAGTACTTC
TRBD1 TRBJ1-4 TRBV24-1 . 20 CATSDSTSGTGEAENEKLFF TGTGCCACCAGTGATTCGACGTCCGGGACAGGGGAAGCTGAAAATGAAAAACTGTTTTTT
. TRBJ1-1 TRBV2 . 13 CASSLMRNTEAFF TGTGCCAGCAGTCTCATGAGGAACACTGAAGCTTTCTTT
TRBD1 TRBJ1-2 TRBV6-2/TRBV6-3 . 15 CASSFDREEDYGYTF TGTGCCAGCAGTTTCGACAGGGAAGAGGACTATGGCTACACCTTC
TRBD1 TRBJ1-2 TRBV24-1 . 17 CATSYPDREGGNYGYTF TGTGCCACCAGTTACCCGGACAGGGAGGGGGGAAACTATGGCTACACCTTC
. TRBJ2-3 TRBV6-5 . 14 CASSYRDITDTQYF TGTGCCAGCAGTTACCGGGATATCACAGATACGCAGTATTTT
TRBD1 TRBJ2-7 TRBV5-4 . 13 CASSFGGDREEYF TGTGCCAGCAGCTTTGGCGGGGACAGGGAGGAGTACTTC
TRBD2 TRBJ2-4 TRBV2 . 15 CASHRGGRAKNIQYF TGTGCCAGCCATCGGGGGGGGAGAGCCAAAAACATTCAGTACTTC
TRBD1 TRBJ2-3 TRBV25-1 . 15 CASSELTGLTDTQYF TGTGCCAGCAGTGAACTGACAGGGCTCACAGATACGCAGTATTTT
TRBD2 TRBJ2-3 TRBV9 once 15 CASSVGGGGTDTQYF TGTGCCAGCAGCGTAGGTGGGGGGGGCACAGATACGCAGTATTTT
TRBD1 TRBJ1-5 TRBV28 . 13 CATGTGRVQPQHF TGTGCCACCGGGACAGGGAGGGTCCAGCCCCAGCATTTT
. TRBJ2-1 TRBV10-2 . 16 CASSLSSAYSYNEQFF TGCGCCAGCAGTCTGTCTAGCGCCTACTCCTACAATGAGCAGTTCTTC
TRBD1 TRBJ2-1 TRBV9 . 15 CASSPRTGGPGEQFF TGTGCCAGCAGCCCCCGGACAGGGGGCCCGGGTGAGCAGTTCTTC
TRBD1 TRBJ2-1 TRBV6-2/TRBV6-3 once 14 CASSPGDRINEQFF TGTGCCAGCAGTCCCGGGGACAGAATCAATGAGCAGTTCTTC
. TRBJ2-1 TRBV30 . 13 CAWSWLAYNEQFF TGTGCCTGGAGTTGGCTAGCCTACAATGAGCAGTTCTTC
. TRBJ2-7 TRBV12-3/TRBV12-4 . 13 CASSFQDPYEQYF TGTGCCAGCAGTTTTCAGGATCCCTACGAGCAGTACTTC
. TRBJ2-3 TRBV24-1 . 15 CATSDFGGDTDTQYF TGTGCCACCAGTGATTTCGGAGGGGACACAGATACGCAGTATTTT
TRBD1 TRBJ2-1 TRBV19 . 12 CASTPTGGEQFF TGTGCCAGTACCCCGACAGGGGGGGAGCAGTTCTTC
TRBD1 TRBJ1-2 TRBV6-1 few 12 CASSDRGHGYTF TGTGCCAGCAGTGACAGGGGGCATGGCTACACCTTC
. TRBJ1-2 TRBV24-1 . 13 CATSDRDSDGYTF TGTGCCACCAGTGACCGGGACTCAGATGGCTACACCTTC
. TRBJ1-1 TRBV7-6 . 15 CASNPPLRRNTEAFF TGTGCCAGCAACCCTCCCCTCCGGAGAAACACTGAAGCTTTCTTT
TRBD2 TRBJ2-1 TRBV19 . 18 CASLPTSGRLRSYNEQFF TGTGCCAGTCTCCCGACTAGCGGGAGGCTACGCTCCTACAATGAGCAGTTCTTC
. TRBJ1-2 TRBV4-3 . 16 CASSQEVGTWEYGYTF TGCGCCAGCAGCCAAGAAGTGGGGACTTGGGAGTATGGCTACACCTTC
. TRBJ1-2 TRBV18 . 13 CASSPREAGDYTF TGTGCCAGCTCACCACGAGAGGCAGGGGACTACACCTTC
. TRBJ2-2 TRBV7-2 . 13 CASSVGQTGELFF TGTGCCAGCAGCGTAGGACAGACCGGGGAGCTGTTTTTT
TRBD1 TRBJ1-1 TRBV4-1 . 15 CASSQVGGTGRESFF TGCGCCAGCAGCCAAGTTGGGGGGACAGGAAGAGAATCTTTCTTT